This section outlines one T cell receptor beta chain sequence together with its context. The data originate from a study of blood T cell repertoires in COVID-19. This CDR3 has 17 amino acids. CDR1 is SGDLS, CDR2 YYNGEE, per germline. The V segment lost 3 bases and the J segment 5 bases; nucleotides outside the gene matches: 16. Authors' processing steps: Estimated nucleated cell counts came from reference gene primer amplification. Profiled with immunoSEQ multiplex PCR; TCRdb holds only in-frame clones, not every one. The D gene and trimming were derived from the DNA, and the V and J assignments and clone size from that table. The sample has some 300,000 clones, about 90% seen once; the top ten hold about 4.5%.

The sequence came from a woman aged 18-35 years with acute COVID-19. The rearrangement joins TRBV9 to TRBJ2-5; 7 bases match TRBD1. Sequencing was carried out using PBMCs or T cells enriched from blood (not recorded which). CDR3 in DNA: TGTGCCAGCAGCGCTCTTGACAGGGACCCCAAGTGGGAGACCCAGTACTTC. This codes for CASSALDRDPKWETQYF.